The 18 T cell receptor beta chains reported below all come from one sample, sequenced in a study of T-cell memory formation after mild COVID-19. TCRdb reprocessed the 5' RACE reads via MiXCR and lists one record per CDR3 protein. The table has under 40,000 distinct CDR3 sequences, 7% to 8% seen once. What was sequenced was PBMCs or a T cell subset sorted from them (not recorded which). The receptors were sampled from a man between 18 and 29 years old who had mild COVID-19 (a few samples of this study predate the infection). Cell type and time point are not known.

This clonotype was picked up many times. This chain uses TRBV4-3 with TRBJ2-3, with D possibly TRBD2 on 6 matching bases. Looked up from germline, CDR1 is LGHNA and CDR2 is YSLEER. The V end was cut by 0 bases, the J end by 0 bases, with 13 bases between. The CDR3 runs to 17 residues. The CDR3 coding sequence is TGCGCCAGCAGCCAAGATATAGGGACTTCAAGCACAGATACGCAGTATTTT. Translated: CASSQDIGTSSTDTQYF.

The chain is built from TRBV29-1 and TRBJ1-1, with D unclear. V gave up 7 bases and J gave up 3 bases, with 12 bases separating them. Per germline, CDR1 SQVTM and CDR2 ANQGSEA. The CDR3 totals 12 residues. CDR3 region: CSGFRDYTEAFF. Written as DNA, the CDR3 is TGCAGCGGATTTCGGGATTACACTGAAGCTTTCTTT. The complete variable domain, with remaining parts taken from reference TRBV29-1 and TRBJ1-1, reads SAVISQKPSRDICQRGTSLTIQCQVDSQVTMMFWYRQQPGQSLTLIATANQGSEATYESGFVIDKFPISRPNLTFSTLTVSNMSPEDSSIYLCSGFRDYTEAFFGQGTRLTVV.

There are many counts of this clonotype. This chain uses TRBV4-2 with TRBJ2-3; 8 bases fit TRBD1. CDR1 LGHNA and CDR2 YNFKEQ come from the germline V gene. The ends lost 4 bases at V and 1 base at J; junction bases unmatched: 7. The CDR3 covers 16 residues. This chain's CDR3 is CASSLQTGGRTDTQYF. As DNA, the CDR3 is TGTGCCAGCAGCCTCCAAACAGGGGGACGCACAGATACGCAGTATTTT.

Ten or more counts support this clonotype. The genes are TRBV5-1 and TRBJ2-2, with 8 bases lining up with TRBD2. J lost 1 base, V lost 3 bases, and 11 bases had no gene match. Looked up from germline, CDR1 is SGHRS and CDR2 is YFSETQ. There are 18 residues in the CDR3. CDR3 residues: CASSSVPALAGNTGELFF. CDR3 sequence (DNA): TGCGCCAGCAGCTCCGTACCGGCGCTAGCGGGGAACACCGGGGAGCTGTTTTTT. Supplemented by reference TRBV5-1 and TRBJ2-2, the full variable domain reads KAGVTQTPRYLIKTRGQQVTLSCSPISGHRSVSWYQQTPGQGLQFLFEYFSETQRNKGNFPGRFSGRQFSNSRSEMNVSTLELGDSALYLCASSSVPALAGNTGELFFGEGSRLTVL.

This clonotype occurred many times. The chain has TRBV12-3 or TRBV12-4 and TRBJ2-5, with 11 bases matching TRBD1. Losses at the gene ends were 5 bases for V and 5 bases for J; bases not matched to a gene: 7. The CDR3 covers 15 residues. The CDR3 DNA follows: TGTGCCAGCAGTCCCCTCGGGACAGGGGGGGAGACCCAGTACTTC. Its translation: CASSPLGTGGETQYF.

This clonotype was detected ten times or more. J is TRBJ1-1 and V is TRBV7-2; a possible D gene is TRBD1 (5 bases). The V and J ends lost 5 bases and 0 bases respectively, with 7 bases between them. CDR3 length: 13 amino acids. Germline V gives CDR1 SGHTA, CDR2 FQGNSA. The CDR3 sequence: CASSQDMNTEAFF. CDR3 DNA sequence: TGTGCCAGCAGCCAGGACATGAACACTGAAGCTTTCTTT.

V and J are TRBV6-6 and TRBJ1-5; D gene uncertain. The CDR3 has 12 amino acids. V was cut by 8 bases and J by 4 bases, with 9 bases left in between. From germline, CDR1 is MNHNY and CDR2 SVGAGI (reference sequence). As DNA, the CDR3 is TGTGCCAGCGAAGGGCCTAATCAGCCCCAGCATTTT. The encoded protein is CASEGPNQPQHF.

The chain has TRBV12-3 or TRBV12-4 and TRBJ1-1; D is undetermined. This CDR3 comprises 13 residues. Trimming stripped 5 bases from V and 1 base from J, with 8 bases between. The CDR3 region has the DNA TGTGCCAGCAGTCGGCAAGCGAACACTGAAGCTTTCTTT. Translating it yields CASSRQANTEAFF.

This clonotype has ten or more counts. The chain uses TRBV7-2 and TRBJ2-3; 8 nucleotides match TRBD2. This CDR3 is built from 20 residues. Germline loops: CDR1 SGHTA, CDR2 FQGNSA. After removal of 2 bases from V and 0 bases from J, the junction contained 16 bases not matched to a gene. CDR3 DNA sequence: TGTGCCAGCAGCTTATTCGTGTCGACTAGCGCTCTCCCGAGCACAGATACGCAGTATTTT. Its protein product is CASSLFVSTSALPSTDTQYF.

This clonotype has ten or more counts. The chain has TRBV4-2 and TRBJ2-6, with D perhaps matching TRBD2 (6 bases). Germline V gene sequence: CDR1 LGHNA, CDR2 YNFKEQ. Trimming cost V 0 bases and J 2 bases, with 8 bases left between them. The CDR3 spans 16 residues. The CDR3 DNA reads TGTGCCAGCAGCCAAGAGGCGGGAACTGGGGCCAACGTCCTGACTTTC. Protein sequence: CASSQEAGTGANVLTF.

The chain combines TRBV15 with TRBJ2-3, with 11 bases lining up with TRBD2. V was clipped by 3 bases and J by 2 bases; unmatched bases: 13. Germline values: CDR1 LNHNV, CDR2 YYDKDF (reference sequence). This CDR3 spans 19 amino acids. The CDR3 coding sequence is TGTGCCACCAGCAGGGGACTAGCGGAGGCCTTGCGGCTCACAGATACGCAGTATTTT. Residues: CATSRGLAEALRLTDTQYF.

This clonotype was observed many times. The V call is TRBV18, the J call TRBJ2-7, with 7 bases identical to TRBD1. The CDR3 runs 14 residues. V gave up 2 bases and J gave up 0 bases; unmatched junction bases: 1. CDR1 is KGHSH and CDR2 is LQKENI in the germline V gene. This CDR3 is CASSPWDSSYEQYF. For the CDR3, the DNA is TGTGCCAGCTCACCATGGGACAGCTCCTACGAGCAGTACTTC.

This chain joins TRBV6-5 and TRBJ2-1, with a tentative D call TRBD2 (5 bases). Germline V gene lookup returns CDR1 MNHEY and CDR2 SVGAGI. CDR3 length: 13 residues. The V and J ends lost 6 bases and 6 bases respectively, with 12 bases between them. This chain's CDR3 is CASRYVGGNEQFF. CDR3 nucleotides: TGTGCCAGCAGATATGTTGGAGGCAATGAGCAGTTCTTC.

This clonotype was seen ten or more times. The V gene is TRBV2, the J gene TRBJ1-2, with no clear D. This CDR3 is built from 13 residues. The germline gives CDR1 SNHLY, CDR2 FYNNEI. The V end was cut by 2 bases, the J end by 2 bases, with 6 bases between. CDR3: CASSELVNYGYTF. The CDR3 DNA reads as TGTGCCAGCAGTGAATTGGTCAACTATGGCTACACCTTC.

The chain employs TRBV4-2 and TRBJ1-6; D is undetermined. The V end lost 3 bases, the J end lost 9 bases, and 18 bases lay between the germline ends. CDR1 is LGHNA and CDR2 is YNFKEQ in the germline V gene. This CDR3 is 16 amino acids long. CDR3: CASSHPGDTAISPLHF. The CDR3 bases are TGTGCCAGCAGCCATCCCGGAGACACCGCCATTTCACCCCTCCACTTT.

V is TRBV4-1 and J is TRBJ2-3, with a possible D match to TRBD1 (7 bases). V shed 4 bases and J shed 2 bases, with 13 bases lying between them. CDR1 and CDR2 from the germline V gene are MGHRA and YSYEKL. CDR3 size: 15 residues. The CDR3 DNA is TGCGCCAGCAGCCCGCAGGGGGGATACACAGATACGCAGTATTTT. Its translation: CASSPQGGYTDTQYF.

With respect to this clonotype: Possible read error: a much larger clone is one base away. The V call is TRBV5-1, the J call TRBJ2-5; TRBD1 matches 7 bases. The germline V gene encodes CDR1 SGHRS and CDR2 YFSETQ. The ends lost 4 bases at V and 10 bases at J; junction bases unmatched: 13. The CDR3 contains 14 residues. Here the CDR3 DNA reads TGCGCCAGCAGCGAACAACAGGGGAGTGGGGACCAGTACTTC. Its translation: CASSEQQGSGDQYF.

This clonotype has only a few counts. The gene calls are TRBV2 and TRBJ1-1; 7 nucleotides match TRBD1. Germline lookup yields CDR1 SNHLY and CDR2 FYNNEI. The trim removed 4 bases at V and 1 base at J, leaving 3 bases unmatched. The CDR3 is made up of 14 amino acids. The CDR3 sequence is CASSVEGANTEAFF. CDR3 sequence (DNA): TGTGCCAGCAGTGTCGAGGGGGCGAACACTGAAGCTTTCTTT.